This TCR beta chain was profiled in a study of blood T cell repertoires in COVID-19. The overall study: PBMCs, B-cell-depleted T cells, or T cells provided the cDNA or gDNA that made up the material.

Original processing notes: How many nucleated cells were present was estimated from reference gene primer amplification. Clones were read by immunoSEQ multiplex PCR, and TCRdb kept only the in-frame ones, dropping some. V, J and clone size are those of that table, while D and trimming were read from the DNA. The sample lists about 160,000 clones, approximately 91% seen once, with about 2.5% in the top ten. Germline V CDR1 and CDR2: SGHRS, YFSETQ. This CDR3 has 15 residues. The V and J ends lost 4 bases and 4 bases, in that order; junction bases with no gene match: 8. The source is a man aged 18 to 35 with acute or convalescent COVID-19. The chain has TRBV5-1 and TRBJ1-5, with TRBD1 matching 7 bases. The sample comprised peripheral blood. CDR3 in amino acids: CASSVSGTENQPQHF. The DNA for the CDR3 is TGCGCCAGCAGCGTATCAGGGACAGAAAATCAGCCCCAGCATTTT.